These 17 T cell receptor beta chains originate from one sample sequenced in a study of shared clonotypes between healthy human individuals. The data were produced by immunoSEQ multiplex PCR, yet TCRdb's version contains in-frame clones alone and is incomplete. The table records roughly 700,000 clones, 74% of them present only once. The sequencing input was memory CD4+ T cells sorted from blood. This sample's subset: CD45RA-negative fraction. The receptors here all came from a woman under 40 in good health.

The gene calls are TRBV4-2 and TRBJ2-3; 9 positions match TRBD2. The germline V gene has CDR1 LGHNA and CDR2 YNFKEQ. Trimming cost V 1 base and J 6 bases; bases outside gene matches: 5. This CDR3 spans 15 amino acids. DNA for the CDR3: TGTGCCAGCAGCCAAGGACTAGCGGCGGGGGATACGCAGTATTTT. This translates into CASSQGLAAGDTQYF.

The V gene is TRBV5-4, the J gene TRBJ2-7, with 9 positions matching TRBD2. From germline, CDR1 is SGHNT and CDR2 YYREEE (reference sequence). Losses at the gene ends were 4 bases for V and 7 bases for J; bases not matched to a gene: 12. The CDR3 runs to 15 residues. The CDR3 DNA reads as TGTGCCAGCAGCAATCGAGCGGGAGGAGGGGAGGAGCAGTACTTC. Translating it yields CASSNRAGGGEEQYF.

The chain couples TRBV5-4 to TRBJ1-1; 9 nucleotides match TRBD1. Looked up from germline, CDR1 is SGHNT and CDR2 is YYREEE (reference sequence). The CDR3 runs to 17 residues. V shed 3 bases and J 1 base; nucleotides not matched to a gene: 10. The CDR3 spells CASSSGQGPLSNTEAFF. The CDR3 DNA sequence: TGTGCCAGCAGCTCTGGACAGGGGCCCCTCTCGAACACTGAAGCTTTCTTT. The full variable domain, in which reference TRBV5-4 and TRBJ1-1 provide the parts outside the CDR3, is ETGVTQSPTHLIKTRGQQVTLRCSSQSGHNTVSWYQQALGQGPQFIFQYYREEENGRGNFPPRFSGLQFPNYSSELNVNALELDDSALYLCASSSGQGPLSNTEAFFGQGTRLTVV.

V usage is TRBV25-1 and J usage is TRBJ1-1; D is unclear. Looked up from germline, CDR1 is MGHDK and CDR2 is SYGVNS. There are 11 residues in the CDR3. Trimming cost V 6 bases and J 1 base, with 3 bases left between them. The CDR3 is CASRQNTEAFF. The CDR3, as DNA: TGTGCCAGCAGACAGAACACTGAAGCTTTCTTT.

This clone was recorded once. The chain is built from TRBV5-1 and TRBJ2-7; TRBD1 aligns across 7 bases. The CDR3 sequence is 13 residues long. Germline V lookup: CDR1 SGHRS, CDR2 YFSETQ. The V gene end was trimmed by 7 bases and the J gene end by 4 bases; junction bases not matched to a gene: 8. The CDR3 nucleotides are TGCGCCAGCGGGCGAGACAGGGTATACGAGCAGTACTTC. Protein: CASGRDRVYEQYF.

The V call is TRBV7-9, the J call TRBJ2-7; a weak D match, TRBD1 (6 bases). The ends were cut back, 3 bases at V and 5 bases at J, with 14 bases in the middle. Germline CDR1 and CDR2: SEHNR and FQNEAQ (reference sequence). The CDR3 has 14 residues. The CDR3 DNA sequence: TGTGCCAGCAGCTTCCTACAGGGTGAAGACGAGCAGTACTTC. This codes for CASSFLQGEDEQYF.

The rearrangement uses TRBV28 and TRBJ1-5, with TRBD1 matching over 8 bases. The CDR3 length is 14 residues. The germline V gene has CDR1 MDHEN and CDR2 SYDVKM. The V and J ends lost 10 bases and 4 bases, in that order; junction bases with no gene match: 9. CDR3: CATLPGQENQPQHF. The CDR3 DNA reads as TGTGCCACTTTACCGGGACAGGAGAATCAGCCCCAGCATTTT.

The V gene is TRBV27, the J gene TRBJ2-3; D unresolved. The CDR3 loop spans 13 amino acids. The V end was cut by 2 bases, the J end by 3 bases, with 6 bases between. Germline CDR1 reads MNHEY; CDR2 reads SMNVEV (reference sequence). CDR3 sequence (DNA): TGTGCCAGCAGTTTACACCAGACAGATACGCAGTATTTT. Its translation: CASSLHQTDTQYF.

The chain employs TRBV15 and TRBJ2-1, with unresolved D. The CDR3 has 16 amino acids. The germline CDR1 and CDR2 sequences are LNHNV and YYDKDF (reference sequence). V was clipped by 0 bases and J by 3 bases, with 12 bases between them. The CDR3 nucleotides are TGTGCCACCAGCAGAGATTACAGCCCAGACTACAATGAGCAGTTCTTC. This sequence encodes CATSRDYSPDYNEQFF.

Points on this clone: Other DNA sequences within the sample encode an identical CDR3. V usage is TRBV29-1 and J usage is TRBJ1-2; weak D call: TRBD1 (5 bases). The germline gives CDR1 SQVTM, CDR2 ANQGSEA. V gave up 3 bases and J gave up 4 bases, with 9 bases separating them. This CDR3 region has 12 residues. The CDR3 DNA reads TGCAGCGTTGAGGCAGGGACCTATGGCTACACCTTC. Translated: CSVEAGTYGYTF.

This sequence joins TRBV23-1 and TRBJ2-3; tentatively, D is TRBD2 (7 bases). TRBV23-1 is given ORF status, its function remaining uncertain. The CDR3 covers 16 residues. Trimming cost V 0 bases and J 5 bases, with 15 bases left between them. The CDR3 coding sequence is TGCGCCAGCAGTCAATCGTGGGGGGGCAGGGTAGATACGCAGTATTTT. Translating gives CASSQSWGGRVDTQYF.

V and J are TRBV28 and TRBJ1-5; perhaps TRBD1 as D (5 bases). V lost 5 bases to trimming and J lost 2 bases, with 16 bases between them. The CDR3 contains 16 residues. Germline loops: CDR1 MDHEN, CDR2 SYDVKM. CDR3 in amino acids: CASSARGVGRNQPQHF. CDR3 bases: TGTGCCAGCAGTGCCCGAGGGGTGGGTCGCAATCAGCCCCAGCATTTT.

The chain employs TRBV10-3 and TRBJ2-3; perhaps TRBD2 as D (6 bases). Deletions cut 10 bases from V and 1 base from J, with 15 bases between. The germline V gene encodes CDR1 ENHRY and CDR2 SYGVKD. There are 14 residues in the CDR3. CDR3 residues: CATSRELGTDTQYF. The DNA for the CDR3 is TGTGCCACGTCCCGGGAGTTGGGCACAGATACGCAGTATTTT.

The chain recombines TRBV5-5 with TRBJ2-4; 8 bases match TRBD1. Germline V CDR1 and CDR2: SGHKS, YYEKEE (reference sequence). The CDR3 loop spans 15 amino acids. The V gene end was trimmed by 3 bases and the J gene end by 7 bases; junction bases not matched to a gene: 9. The CDR3 is CASSSQGAEGNIQYF. CDR3 bases: TGTGCCAGCAGCTCCCAGGGGGCTGAGGGGAACATTCAGTACTTC. The full variable domain, rest sourced from reference TRBV5-5 and TRBJ2-4, is DAGVTQSPTHLIKTRGQQVTLRCSPISGHKSVSWYQQVLGQGPQFIFQYYEKEERGRGNFPDRFSARQFPNYSSELNVNALLLGDSALYLCASSSQGAEGNIQYFGAGTRLSVL.

The CDR3, as DNA: TGTGCCACCAGCGTCCATAGCGGGAACACCGGGGAGCTGTTTTTT. It specifies CATSVHSGNTGELFF. V and J are TRBV15 and TRBJ2-2, with D perhaps matching TRBD2 (6 bases). V dropped 5 bases and J dropped 1 base, with 11 bases sitting between them. This CDR3 spans 15 amino acids. The germline CDR1 and CDR2 sequences are LNHNV and YYDKDF (reference sequence).

This chain uses TRBV11-2 with TRBJ2-7; 10 bases are a match to TRBD1. The J segment lost 2 bases and the V segment lost 5 bases, leaving 6 bases of the junction unmatched. The V gene's germline CDR1 is SGHAT and CDR2 FQNNGV. CDR3 size: 15 residues. CDR3 bases: TGTGCCAGCAGCGCGCGGACAGGGGGAACCTACGAGCAGTACTTC. Translation: CASSARTGGTYEQYF.

The chain joins TRBV30 to TRBJ1-6; D is unresolved. V was shortened by 4 bases and J by 4 bases, with 14 bases between the two germline ends. The CDR3 covers 15 residues. Germline assignment: CDR1 GTSNPN and CDR2 SVGIG (reference sequence). CDR3 amino acids: CAWKMKSGYNSPLHF. The CDR3 DNA reads TGTGCCTGGAAAATGAAATCCGGTTATAATTCACCCCTCCACTTT.